Listed below are T cell receptor beta chains from one sample, sequenced in a study of blood T cell repertoires in COVID-19. The table came from immunoSEQ multiplex PCR; TCRdb's copy has only in-frame clones and leaves some out. The repertoire includes roughly 260,000 clones, more than 85% of them detected once, and around 2.5% sits in the top ten. Input material: peripheral blood. The receptors were sampled from a person in their late teens or twenties with COVID-19, enrolled during active disease. CDR3s include the opening cysteine and the closing phenylalanine or tryptophan. A D gene is named only where the DNA matches it firmly. Not all rows give a size; the values are once, few, many and, for expanded clones, a class.

j_call,d_call,v_call,clone_size,cdr3_nt,cdr3_aa
TRBJ1-2,TRBD1,TRBV3-1/TRBV3-2,NA,TGTGCCAGCAGCCGAACACAGGGGGCGATCCCTTATGGCTACACCTTC,CASSRTQGAIPYGYTF
TRBJ1-2,TRBD1,TRBV30,NA,TGTGCCTGGAGTTACGGACCGGGACAGGGGAATGGCTACACCTTC,CAWSYGPGQGNGYTF
TRBJ2-5,TRBD2,TRBV11-2,NA,TGTGCCAGCAGCCCAGGCGGGAGGGCTTCGGAGACCCAGTACTTC,CASSPGGRASETQYF
TRBJ1-1,TRBD1,TRBV27,NA,TGTGCCAGCAGTGGAGTGGGACAGGGGTGGACTGAAGCTTTCTTT,CASSGVGQGWTEAFF
TRBJ2-2,TRBD1,TRBV3-1/TRBV3-2,NA,TGTGCCAGCAGCCGAGGGACAGGGGCCACCGGGGAGCTGTTTTTT,CASSRGTGATGELFF
TRBJ2-7,NA,TRBV5-5,NA,TGTGCCAGCAGCTTGTGGATTAGCTCGGGCGAGCAGTACTTC,CASSLWISSGEQYF
TRBJ2-7,TRBD1,TRBV6-2/TRBV6-3,NA,TGTGCCAGCAGTCGCAGAAACCGGGACAGGAGTTCCTACGAGCAGTACTTC,CASSRRNRDRSSYEQYF
TRBJ2-1,TRBD2,TRBV4-3,NA,TGCGCCAGCAGCCCACCAAGCGCACTAGCGGTTAACAATGAGCAGTTCTTC,CASSPPSALAVNNEQFF
TRBJ2-1,TRBD2,TRBV6-6,NA,TGTGCCAGCAGTTACGGGGGACTAGCGGGAGGTTATGAGCAGTTCTTC,CASSYGGLAGGYEQFF
TRBJ2-2,TRBD2,TRBV7-2,once,TGTGCCAGCAGCGTGGGAGATAGCGGGAGGATTGGCGCCGGGGAGCTGTTTTTT,CASSVGDSGRIGAGELFF
TRBJ2-6,NA,TRBV20-1,NA,TGCAGTGCTAGTAAGCGGGCCTCTGGGGCCAACGTCCTGACTTTC,CSASKRASGANVLTF
TRBJ2-1,TRBD1,TRBV7-9,NA,TGTGCCAGCAGCCCCCGGGACAGGGGGGGTTACAATGAGCAGTTCTTC,CASSPRDRGGYNEQFF
TRBJ2-7,TRBD1,TRBV10-3,NA,TGTGCCATCAGTCCATCGGGACAGGGGTACGAGCAGTACTTC,CAISPSGQGYEQYF
TRBJ1-2,TRBD1,TRBV25-1,NA,TGTGCCAGCATAAAACAGGGGTCTAACTATGGCTACACCTTC,CASIKQGSNYGYTF
TRBJ2-5,TRBD1,TRBV5-4,few,TGTGCCAGCAGCTTCCGGGACAGGGGGCAAGAGACCCAGTACTTC,CASSFRDRGQETQYF
TRBJ1-1,NA,TRBV19,NA,TGTGCCAGTAGTATCACAGGAACGATGAACACTGAAGCTTTCTTT,CASSITGTMNTEAFF
TRBJ1-1,NA,TRBV9,NA,TGTGCCAGCAGAGGACGGGAGAACACTGAAGCTTTCTTT,CASRGRENTEAFF
TRBJ2-7,TRBD1,TRBV5-1,NA,TGCGCCAGCAGCAAGGGACAGGAGGCTGAGCAGTACTTC,CASSKGQEAEQYF
TRBJ2-3,NA,TRBV2,NA,TGTGCCAGCTCTAGGGGGGGGGCTAGCACAGATACGCAGTATTTT,CASSRGGASTDTQYF
TRBJ1-4,NA,TRBV6-5,NA,TGTGCCAGCAGCAGGGATGCAACTAATGAAAAACTGTTTTTT,CASSRDATNEKLFF
TRBJ2-7,TRBD1,TRBV24-1,NA,TGTGCCACCTCTCCTGGACAGGGGGCTTACGAGCAGTACTTC,CATSPGQGAYEQYF
TRBJ2-7,NA,TRBV6-2/TRBV6-3,few,TGTGCCAGCAGTCACCCGACAGACTACGAGCAGTACTTC,CASSHPTDYEQYF
TRBJ1-3,TRBD1,TRBV4-3,NA,TGCGCCAGCAGCCAAGGGTCGGGACAGGGGATCACCATATATTTT,CASSQGSGQGITIYF
TRBJ2-7,TRBD2,TRBV5-1,NA,TGCGCCAGCAGCTTGCCCACTAGCGGGCCCTCCTACGAGCAGTACTTC,CASSLPTSGPSYEQYF
TRBJ1-6,TRBD1,TRBV7-2,NA,TGTGCCAGCAGCCGTTTTCCGGGACAGGGGAATTCACCCCTCCACTTT,CASSRFPGQGNSPLHF
TRBJ2-7,NA,TRBV14,NA,TGTGCCAGCAGCCACAACAAAGACAGGAACAACTCCTACGAGCAGTACTTC,CASSHNKDRNNSYEQYF
TRBJ2-4,NA,TRBV4-1,NA,TGCGCCAGCAGCCAAATAGGAGACGCCAAAAACATTCAGTACTTC,CASSQIGDAKNIQYF
TRBJ1-2,NA,TRBV7-9,NA,TGTGCCAGCAGCTTAGTCGGGTTGACCTCCGGGAAGGGCTATGGCTACACCTTC,CASSLVGLTSGKGYGYTF
TRBJ2-7,NA,TRBV18,NA,TGTGCCAGCTCACCAGTGGAGGGGCGAAGTTCGGACGAGCAGTACTTC,CASSPVEGRSSDEQYF
TRBJ2-3,NA,TRBV5-1,NA,TGCGCCAGCAGCCCCTACTCCAACACAGATACGCAGTATTTT,CASSPYSNTDTQYF
TRBJ1-2,NA,TRBV9,NA,TGTGCCAGCAGCGTAGAGGCAGGGGCCTCCTATGGCTACACCTTC,CASSVEAGASYGYTF
TRBJ1-5,NA,TRBV4-1,NA,TGCGCCAGCAGCCACACACAGGGAGGGAATCAGCCCCAGCATTTT,CASSHTQGGNQPQHF